This T cell receptor (beta chain) was sequenced for a study of early T cells in non-severe SARS-CoV-2 infection. Study details: Unpaired chains resulted from sequencing bulk RNA of unsorted whole blood.

This CDR3 is 18 amino acids long. V lost 3 bases and J lost 7; bases outside the gene matches: 21. Germline V gives CDR1 DFQATT, CDR2 SNEGSKA (reference sequence). Each cDNA molecule carried a unique molecular identifier. A single record per CDR3 protein comes from TCRdb applying MiXCR to the 5' RACE reads. Of roughly 97,000 distinct CDR3 sequences in the sample, approximately 10% were seen once. This clonotype was found a few times. Specimen: whole blood, collected at baseline. The V gene is TRBV20-1, the J gene TRBJ2-1; TRBD2 matches at 7 bases. The TCR originated in an adult who was a healthcare worker with PCR-confirmed SARS-CoV-2 infection or an uninfected control (not recorded which). CDR3 sequence (DNA): TGCAGTGCTAGTGGAGCAACGAGCGGGGCCCCATGGGGGAATGAGCAGTTCTTC. Protein sequence: CSASGATSGAPWGNEQFF.